A selection of T cell receptor beta chains follows, all from one sample in a study of CD8+ T cells in alopecia areata. Sequenced by immunoSEQ multiplex PCR; TCRdb stores in-frame clones only, minus some. The sample has about 97,000 clones; roughly two fifths are singletons. Sequencing used CD4+ T cells sorted from blood. These receptors were collected from a human donor with alopecia areata. The CDR3 runs from the conserved cysteine through the conserved F or W. Fields, in order: V gene, J gene, CDR3 length, D gene, clone size, CDR3 protein, CDR3 DNA. D genes are given only for firm matches. Clone sizes are given selectively: once, few, many, or a class where the clone is expanded.

TRBV5-4,TRBJ2-2,15,TRBD2,NA,CASSLGRAFTGELFF,TGTGCCAGCAGCTTAGGGAGGGCGTTCACCGGGGAGCTGTTTTTT
TRBV18,TRBJ1-1,14,TRBD1,NA,CASSQEGASTEAFF,TGTGCCAGCTCGCAAGAGGGGGCTAGCACTGAAGCTTTCTTT
TRBV6-5,TRBJ2-5,14,NA,NA,CASSRGRDKGTQYF,TGTGCCAGCTCAAGGGGTCGGGATAAGGGGACCCAGTACTTC
TRBV19,TRBJ2-6,18,TRBD1,NA,CASTVGQLTLGGANVLTF,TGTGCCAGTACCGTGGGACAGCTAACTTTAGGCGGGGCCAACGTCCTGACTTTC
TRBV4-2,TRBJ1-2,14,NA,NA,CASSQDQWNYGYTF,TGTGCCAGCAGCCAAGATCAGTGGAACTATGGCTACACCTTC
TRBV5-4,TRBJ2-7,15,NA,NA,CASSLVGRSSYEQYF,TGTGCCAGCAGCTTAGTCGGCCGAAGCTCCTACGAGCAGTACTTC
TRBV7-6,TRBJ1-6,15,NA,NA,CASSPGGAGNSPLHF,TGTGCCAGCAGCCCGGGGGGCGCGGGGAATTCACCCCTCCACTTT
TRBV30,TRBJ2-7,13,NA,NA,CAWSVTSRYEQYF,TGTGCCTGGAGTGTAACTAGCCGATACGAGCAGTACTTC
TRBV30,TRBJ2-7,15,TRBD1,NA,CAWSAGQDLTYEQYF,TGTGCCTGGAGTGCAGGACAGGACCTGACCTACGAGCAGTACTTC
TRBV7-6,TRBJ2-2,14,NA,NA,CASSKPGITGELFF,TGTGCCAGCAGCAAACCAGGAATCACCGGGGAGCTGTTTTTT
TRBV7-9,TRBJ1-1,12,NA,few,CASSLLSGEAFF,TGTGCCAGCAGCTTACTATCGGGTGAAGCTTTCTTT
TRBV29-1,TRBJ1-5,14,NA,NA,CSVASGGGNQPQHF,TGCAGCGTTGCCTCTGGGGGGGGCAATCAGCCCCAGCATTTT
TRBV11-2,TRBJ1-2,14,NA,NA,CASRGLADHYGYTF,TGTGCCAGCAGGGGATTGGCGGACCACTATGGCTACACCTTC
TRBV5-1,TRBJ1-4,15,NA,NA,CASSLALGLGEKLFF,TGCGCCAGCAGCTTGGCCTTGGGGCTGGGGGAAAAACTGTTTTTT
TRBV6-6,TRBJ2-3,16,TRBD2,NA,CASSIGTSGSTDTQYF,TGTGCCAGCAGTATTGGGACTAGCGGAAGCACAGATACGCAGTATTTT
TRBV7-9,TRBJ2-2,14,NA,NA,CASSLAKDTGELFF,TGTGCCAGCAGCTTAGCGAAAGACACCGGGGAGCTGTTTTTT
TRBV18,TRBJ2-5,15,NA,NA,CASSPPGPKQETQYF,TGTGCCAGCTCACCGCCGGGACCAAAACAAGAGACCCAGTACTTC
TRBV11-2,TRBJ2-7,15,NA,NA,CASSRPGTNSYEQYF,TGTGCCAGCAGCCGACCAGGGACGAACTCCTACGAGCAGTACTTC
TRBV5-4,TRBJ2-7,15,TRBD2,NA,CASSPGTSETYEQYF,TGTGCCAGCAGCCCCGGGACTAGCGAAACCTACGAGCAGTACTTC
TRBV6-6,TRBJ1-5,14,NA,many,CASSYYGGNQPQHF,TGTGCCAGCAGTTACTACGGGGGCAATCAGCCCCAGCATTTT